The next 26 T cell receptor beta chains were all read from a single sample in a study of blood T cell repertoires in COVID-19. Libraries were prepared by immunoSEQ multiplex PCR; TCRdb keeps only in-frame clonotypes and omits some of them. The sample carries some 260,000 clones, around nine tenths recorded once. Specimen: peripheral blood. These receptors were obtained from a woman in her sixties or seventies with COVID-19, enrolled during active disease.

The V and J genes are TRBV4-2 and TRBJ2-7; TRBD1 matches 9 bases. V shed 0 bases, J shed 7 bases, and the junction held 7 bases outside the gene matches. The CDR3 has 15 residues. Germline CDR1 and CDR2: LGHNA and YNFKEQ. The CDR3 region is CASSQDTQGAREQYF. For the CDR3, the DNA is TGTGCCAGCAGCCAAGATACACAGGGGGCTCGGGAGCAGTACTTC.

This chain links TRBV11-1 with TRBJ1-5, with 10 bases lining up with TRBD1. Germline assignment: CDR1 SGHAT and CDR2 FQDESV (reference sequence). This CDR3 is 13 amino acids long. The V and J ends lost 5 bases and 6 bases, in that order; junction bases with no gene match: 1. CDR3 DNA: TGTGCCAGCAGCCGGGACAGGGGTCAGCCCCAGCATTTT. Its protein is CASSRDRGQPQHF.

The V gene is TRBV2, the J gene TRBJ2-2, with D possibly TRBD1 on 6 matching bases. V lost 11 bases, J lost 0 bases, and 13 bases lay in between. Germline V gene data show CDR1 as SNHLY and CDR2 as FYNNEI. The CDR3 covers 14 residues. CDR3 sequence: CAFQGSANTGELFF. As DNA, the CDR3 is TGTGCCTTCCAGGGGAGCGCGAACACCGGGGAGCTGTTTTTT.

This chain joins TRBV4-1 and TRBJ2-7; 10 bases line up with TRBD1. The CDR3 covers 15 residues. V shed 2 bases, J shed 2 bases, and the junction held 3 bases outside the gene matches. Per the germline V gene, CDR1 is MGHRA and CDR2 is YSYEKL. CDR3 DNA: TGCGCCAGCAGCCAAAGCGGGACAGGGGCCTACGAGCAGTACTTC. Amino acid sequence: CASSQSGTGAYEQYF.

The V and J genes are TRBV6-5 and TRBJ1-3; 7 bases line up with TRBD1. The length of the CDR3 is 15 residues. Germline CDR1 is MNHEY and CDR2 is SVGAGI. V was clipped by 6 bases and J by 1 base; unmatched bases: 6. The DNA for the CDR3 is TGTGCCAGCAGGAGACAGGGTACGTCTGGAAACACCATATATTTT. It codes for CASRRQGTSGNTIYF.

V usage is TRBV30 and J usage is TRBJ1-6, with D unclear. The germline CDR1 and CDR2 sequences are GTSNPN and SVGIG (reference sequence). V lost 0 bases to trimming and J lost 10 bases, with 19 bases between them. The CDR3 totals 16 residues. The CDR3 coding sequence is TGTGCCTGGAGTGTATACTGGGCGGGTCTCGGGTCACCCCTCCACTTT. It specifies CAWSVYWAGLGSPLHF.

V and J are TRBV5-1 and TRBJ1-2, with D tentatively TRBD1 (5 bases). The CDR3 sequence is 15 residues long. Between the trimmed V and J ends, which lost 0 bases and 8 bases, there was a span of 17 bases. Germline lookup yields CDR1 SGHRS and CDR2 YFSETQ. CDR3 sequence (DNA): TGCGCCAGCAGCTTGGCCAACCAGGGCTCTGGGGGCTACACCTTC. Amino acids: CASSLANQGSGGYTF.

The rearrangement uses TRBV7-3 and TRBJ2-1; 13 nucleotides align to TRBD2. This CDR3 is 15 amino acids long. CDR1 SGHTA and CDR2 FQGTGA come from the germline V gene. V was clipped by 6 bases and J by 8 bases; unmatched bases: 7. The CDR3 DNA reads as TGTGCCAGCAGACCCGGGACTAGCGGGGCCCATGAGCAGTTCTTC. It is translated as CASRPGTSGAHEQFF.

This clone has only one observation. The genes are TRBV24-1 and TRBJ2-3; tentative D call: TRBD1 (7 bases). Germline CDR1 is KGHDR and CDR2 is SFDVKD. V shed 4 bases and J shed 6 bases, with 10 bases lying between them. This CDR3 contains 13 residues. Here the CDR3 DNA reads TGTGCCACCAGTGAACAGGGGAGGGATACGCAGTATTTT. Amino acid sequence: CATSEQGRDTQYF.

This clone showed up just once. The identical CDR3 is also encoded by other nucleotide sequences in the sample. The chain carries TRBV5-1 and TRBJ2-1; 8 positions match TRBD1. V gave up 3 bases and J gave up 3 bases; unmatched junction bases: 5. The CDR3 contains 15 residues. From germline, CDR1 is SGHRS and CDR2 YFSETQ. CDR3 in amino acids: CASSSTGGNYNEQFF. CDR3 bases: TGCGCCAGCAGCTCCACAGGGGGAAACTACAATGAGCAGTTCTTC.

V usage is TRBV19 and J usage is TRBJ2-3; the match to TRBD2 covers 11 bases. This CDR3 has 16 amino acids. The V gene end was trimmed by 4 bases and the J gene end by 5 bases; junction bases not matched to a gene: 8. Germline CDR1 LNHDA, CDR2 SQIVND (reference sequence). In DNA, the CDR3 is TGTGCCAGTAGTACACGTAGCGGGAGGGCCGGAGATACGCAGTATTTT. This gives the protein CASSTRSGRAGDTQYF.

The J gene is TRBJ2-1, the V gene TRBV14; D not resolved. The CDR3 runs to 14 residues. Germline V gives CDR1 SGHDN, CDR2 FVKESK. V dropped 3 bases and J dropped 6 bases, with 12 bases sitting between them. The CDR3, as DNA: TGTGCCAGCAGCCATGTGCTACGATTCAATGAGCAGTTCTTC. Translated, it gives CASSHVLRFNEQFF.

This chain uses TRBV6-2 or TRBV6-3 with TRBJ1-5, with 7 bases lining up with TRBD1. V lost 5 bases and J lost 4; bases outside the gene matches: 2. In germline, CDR1 is MNHEY, CDR2 SVGEGT. The CDR3 loop spans 13 amino acids. This CDR3 reads CASSTTGNQPQHF. CDR3 coding DNA: TGTGCCAGCAGTACGACAGGGAATCAGCCCCAGCATTTT.

The V gene is TRBV3-1 (or the pseudogene TRBV3-2), the J gene TRBJ2-1, with D unclear. This CDR3 is built from 13 residues. V lost 0 bases, J lost 4 bases, and 4 bases lay in between. Germline V gene lookup returns CDR1 LGHDT and CDR2 YNNKEL (reference sequence). The CDR3 loop reads CASSQDGYNEQFF. In nucleotides, the CDR3 is TGTGCCAGCAGCCAAGACGGGTACAATGAGCAGTTCTTC.

The rearrangement links TRBV24-1 to TRBJ1-2, with TRBD1 matching over 9 bases. The CDR3 loop spans 14 amino acids. V shed 5 bases and J 7 bases; nucleotides not matched to a gene: 7. Germline CDR1 reads KGHDR; CDR2 reads SFDVKD. CDR3 amino acids: CATSAYGTGSGYTF. CDR3 DNA sequence: TGTGCCACCAGTGCATATGGGACAGGGAGTGGCTACACCTTC.

This sequence joins TRBV19 and TRBJ1-2, with D possibly matching TRBD1 (5 bases). CDR1 and CDR2 (germline): LNHDA, SQIVND (reference sequence). The CDR3 covers 12 residues. Trimming removed 10 bases from V and 8 bases from J, with 17 bases in between. In DNA, the CDR3 is TGTGCCACTGACACAAGGAGGGGAGGCTACACCTTC. Translating gives CATDTRRGGYTF.

The V and J genes are TRBV27 and TRBJ2-7, with 9 nucleotides matching TRBD1. The CDR3 sequence is 16 residues long. Losses at the gene ends were 5 bases for V and 2 bases for J; bases not matched to a gene: 10. Germline CDR1 and CDR2: MNHEY and SMNVEV (reference sequence). The CDR3 sequence: CASSPGTGRPAYEQYF. In DNA form, the CDR3 reads TGTGCCAGCAGTCCCGGGACAGGGAGACCGGCCTACGAGCAGTACTTC.

The chain uses TRBV7-9 and TRBJ2-1; D is perhaps TRBD1 (6 bases). Between the trimmed V and J ends, which lost 2 bases and 0 bases, there was a span of 17 bases. Germline V CDR1 and CDR2: SEHNR, FQNEAQ (reference sequence). This CDR3 has 18 residues. CDR3 sequence: CASSLKDSPRSSYNEQFF. CDR3 DNA sequence: TGTGCCAGCAGCTTAAAGGACAGCCCGAGGAGCTCCTACAATGAGCAGTTCTTC.

This clone came up once. J is TRBJ2-7 and V is TRBV28; 7 nucleotides line up with TRBD2. J gave up 3 bases and V 3 bases, and 14 bases lay outside the gene matches. Per the germline V gene, CDR1 is MDHEN and CDR2 is SYDVKM. The CDR3 runs 17 residues. The CDR3, as DNA: TGTGCCAGCAGTTTTTACGTCGGGAGCGGGACGGTCTACGAGCAGTACTTC. Translating it yields CASSFYVGSGTVYEQYF.

The V and J genes are TRBV28 and TRBJ2-7; 7 nucleotides agree with TRBD1. Germline CDR1 MDHEN, CDR2 SYDVKM. This CDR3 has 14 amino acids. V trimming: 7 bases; J trimming: 1 base; junction bases outside the gene matches: 7. The CDR3 DNA reads as TGTGCCAGCAAGATAGGGACAGCTTCCTACGAGCAGTACTTC. Amino acids: CASKIGTASYEQYF.

The rearrangement joins TRBV6-1 to TRBJ2-1, with 10 bases lining up with TRBD2. The germline V gene encodes CDR1 MNHNS and CDR2 SASEGT. V was pared by 2 bases and J by 3 bases, with 1 base of the junction left unmatched. This CDR3 is built from 15 residues. The CDR3 DNA sequence: TGTGCCAGCAGTGAACTAGCGGGAGTCTACAATGAGCAGTTCTTC. This sequence encodes CASSELAGVYNEQFF.

V gene TRBV5-1 combines with J gene TRBJ2-7; 14 positions match TRBD2. CDR3 length: 15 amino acids. The germline V gene has CDR1 SGHRS and CDR2 YFSETQ. The ends lost 7 bases at V and 6 bases at J; junction bases unmatched: 9. The CDR3 nucleotides are TGCGCCAGCCGGACTAGCGGGGGGTCTCAAGGCGAGCAGTACTTC. This encodes CASRTSGGSQGEQYF.

The genes are TRBV6-1 and TRBJ2-7, with D perhaps TRBD1 (6 bases). V was cut by 2 bases and J by 3 bases, with 11 bases left in between. There are 14 residues in the CDR3. Germline assignment: CDR1 MNHNS and CDR2 SASEGT. The CDR3 protein is CASSEQGSDYEQYF. CDR3 DNA: TGTGCCAGCAGTGAACAGGGGTCGGACTACGAGCAGTACTTC.

The chain employs TRBV5-1 and TRBJ2-1; a weak D match, TRBD2 (5 bases). The germline CDR1 and CDR2 sequences are SGHRS and YFSETQ. CDR3 size: 16 residues. Trimming cost V 4 bases and J 3 bases, with 17 bases left between them. The CDR3 DNA is TGCGCCAGCAGCCCGACTGAGGGCGCCCGCTACAATGAGCAGTTCTTC. Translated, it gives CASSPTEGARYNEQFF.

The chain links TRBV7-3 to TRBJ2-3, with D unresolved. CDR1 and CDR2 (germline): SGHTA, FQGTGA. This CDR3 is built from 13 residues. Deletions cut 5 bases from V and 2 bases from J, with 8 bases between. CDR3 coding DNA: TGTGCCAGCAGCCCCCACAACACAGATACGCAGTATTTT. Its translation is CASSPHNTDTQYF.

The genes are TRBV28 and TRBJ2-1, with 8 positions matching TRBD1. The CDR3 length is 15 residues. J gave up 2 bases and V 6 bases, and 6 bases lay outside the gene matches. Germline CDR1 and CDR2: MDHEN and SYDVKM. CDR3 in amino acids: CASRRTGIPYNEQFF. The CDR3 DNA follows: TGTGCCAGCAGACGGACAGGGATACCCTACAATGAGCAGTTCTTC.